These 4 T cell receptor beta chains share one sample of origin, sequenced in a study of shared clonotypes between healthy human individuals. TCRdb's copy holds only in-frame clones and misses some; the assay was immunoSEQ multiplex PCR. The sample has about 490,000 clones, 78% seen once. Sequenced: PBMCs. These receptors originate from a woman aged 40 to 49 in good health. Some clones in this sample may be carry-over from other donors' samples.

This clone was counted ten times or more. The chain's CDR3 is CASSERGSGYEQYF. The CDR3 DNA reads as TGCGCCAGCAGTGAACGAGGATCGGGCTACGAGCAGTACTTC. This chain joins TRBV10-2 and TRBJ2-7; D is uncertain. The germline V gene encodes CDR1 WSHSY and CDR2 SAAADI. This CDR3 spans 14 amino acids. V lost 3 bases and J lost 3, with 12 bases in between.

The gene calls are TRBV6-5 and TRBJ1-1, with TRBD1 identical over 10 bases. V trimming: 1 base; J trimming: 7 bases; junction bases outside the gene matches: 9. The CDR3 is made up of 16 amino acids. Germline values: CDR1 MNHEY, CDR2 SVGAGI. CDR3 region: CASSYLTGGSAGEAFF. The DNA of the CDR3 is TGTGCCAGCAGTTACTTGACAGGGGGCAGTGCAGGTGAAGCTTTCTTT.

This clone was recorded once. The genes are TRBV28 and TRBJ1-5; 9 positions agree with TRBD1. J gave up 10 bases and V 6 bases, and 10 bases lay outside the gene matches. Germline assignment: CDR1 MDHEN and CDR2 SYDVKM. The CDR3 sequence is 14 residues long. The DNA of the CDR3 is TGTGCCAGCAGACCACCGGGACAGGGAAACCCCCAGCATTTT. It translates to CASRPPGQGNPQHF.

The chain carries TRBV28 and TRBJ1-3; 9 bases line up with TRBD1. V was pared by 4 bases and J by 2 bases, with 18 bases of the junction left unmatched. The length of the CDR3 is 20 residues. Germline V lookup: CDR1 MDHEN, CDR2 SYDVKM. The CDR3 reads CASSYSLSVFGTGTGNTIYF. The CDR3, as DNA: TGTGCCAGCAGTTATTCTTTGTCCGTTTTCGGGACAGGGACTGGAAACACCATATATTTT.